What follows is one TCR beta chain and its context. The record originates from a study of blood T cell repertoires in COVID-19. Study in general: Sources were T cells, B-cell-depleted T cells, or PBMCs; the material itself was cDNA or gDNA.

In the authors' methods: Nucleated cell number was recorded as an estimate derived from reference gene primer amplification. Sequencing used immunoSEQ multiplex PCR; TCRdb keeps in-frame clones, though not all of them. V, J and clone size derive from that table, while D and trimming were established from the DNA sequence. The table has 90,000 to 140,000 clones, roughly 87% seen once. V was pared by 0 bases and J by 6 bases, with 17 bases of the junction left unmatched. Germline loops: CDR1 LNHNV, CDR2 YYDKDF (reference sequence). The CDR3 contains 19 residues. This chain links TRBV15 with TRBJ2-7; 10 bases map to TRBD1. Sequenced material: peripheral blood. The TCR comes from a man aged 45-65 years with acute or convalescent COVID-19. The CDR3 loop reads CATSRDKGRRGQGRPEQYF. DNA for the CDR3: TGTGCCACCAGCAGAGATAAAGGGAGGAGGGGACAGGGGCGCCCCGAGCAGTACTTC.